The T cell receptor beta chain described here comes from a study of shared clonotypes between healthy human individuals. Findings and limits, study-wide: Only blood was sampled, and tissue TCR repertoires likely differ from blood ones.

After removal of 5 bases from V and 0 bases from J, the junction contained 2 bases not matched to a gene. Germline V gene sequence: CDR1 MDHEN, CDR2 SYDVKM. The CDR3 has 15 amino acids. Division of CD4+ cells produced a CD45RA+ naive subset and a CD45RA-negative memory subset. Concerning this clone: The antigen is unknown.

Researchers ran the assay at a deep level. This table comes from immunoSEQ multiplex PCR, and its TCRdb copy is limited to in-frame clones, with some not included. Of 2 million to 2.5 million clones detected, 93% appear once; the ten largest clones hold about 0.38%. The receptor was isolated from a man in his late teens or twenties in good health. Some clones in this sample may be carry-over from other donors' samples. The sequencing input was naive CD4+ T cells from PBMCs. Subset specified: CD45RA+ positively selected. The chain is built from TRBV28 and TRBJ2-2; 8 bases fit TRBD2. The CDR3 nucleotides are TGTGCCAGCAGTAGACTAGCGACGAACACCGGGGAGCTGTTTTTT. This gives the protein CASSRLATNTGELFF.